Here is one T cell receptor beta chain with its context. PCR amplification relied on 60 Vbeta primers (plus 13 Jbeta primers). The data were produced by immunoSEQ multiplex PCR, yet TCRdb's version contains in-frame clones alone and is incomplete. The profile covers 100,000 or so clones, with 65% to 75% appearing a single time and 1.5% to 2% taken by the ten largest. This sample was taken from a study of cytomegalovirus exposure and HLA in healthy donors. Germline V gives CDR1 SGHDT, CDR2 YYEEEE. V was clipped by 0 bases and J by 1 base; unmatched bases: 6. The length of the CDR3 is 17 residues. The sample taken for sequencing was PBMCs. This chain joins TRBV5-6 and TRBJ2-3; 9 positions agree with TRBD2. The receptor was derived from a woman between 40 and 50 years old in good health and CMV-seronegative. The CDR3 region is CASSLVGGGAGTDTQYF. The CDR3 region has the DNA TGTGCCAGCAGCTTGGTGGGCGGGGGGGCAGGCACAGATACGCAGTATTTT.